Below, 19 T cell receptor beta chains from the same sample are listed, as sequenced in a study of neoadjuvant anti-PD-1 for oral cavity cancer. The protocol was immunoSEQ multiplex PCR, while the TCRdb copy is restricted to in-frame clones and leaves out a portion. The sample has 14,000 or so clones, less than 80% seen once; the top ten hold about 3%. Sample time point: after neoadjuvant nivolumab, at surgical resection. The sequences come from PBMCs, collected after nivolumab (anti-PD-1) treatment. These receptor sequences come from a person aged 35-79 years with oral cavity squamous cell carcinoma.

The V gene is TRBV11-1, the J gene TRBJ2-7, with 8 bases lining up with TRBD2. The CDR3 sequence is 14 residues long. The J segment lost 3 bases and the V segment lost 5 bases, leaving 6 bases of the junction unmatched. The V gene's germline CDR1 is SGHAT and CDR2 FQDESV (reference sequence). The CDR3 spells CASSLGAGGYEQYF. DNA for the CDR3: TGTGCCAGCAGCCTCGGGGCGGGGGGCTACGAGCAGTACTTC.

The CDR3 region is CASSHPVGGQQFF. The DNA for the CDR3 is TGTGCCAGCAGCCACCCCGTGGGGGGGCAGCAGTTCTTC. The chain is built from TRBV14 and TRBJ2-1; a weak D match, TRBD2 (7 bases). Germline CDR1 reads SGHDN; CDR2 reads FVKESK. The CDR3 length is 13 residues. The germline V and J ends were trimmed by 3 bases and 11 bases, with 14 bases remaining between them.

The rearrangement links TRBV9 to TRBJ1-3; possibly TRBD1 for D (6 bases). From germline, CDR1 is SGDLS and CDR2 YYNGEE. V lost 4 bases to trimming and J lost 0 bases, with 17 bases between them. The CDR3 runs to 17 residues. This CDR3 is CASSPSPGQSSGNTIYF. CDR3 bases: TGTGCCAGCAGCCCAAGCCCTGGACAGTCCTCTGGAAACACCATATATTTT.

The sample holds one count of this clone. The chain employs TRBV6-5 and TRBJ2-1; 9 nucleotides line up with TRBD2. Germline V gives CDR1 MNHEY, CDR2 SVGAGI. The CDR3 loop spans 15 amino acids. J gave up 8 bases and V 5 bases, and 10 bases lay outside the gene matches. As DNA, the CDR3 is TGTGCCAGCAGTGCCACCGGGACTAGCATCTATGAGCAGTTCTTC. Its protein is CASSATGTSIYEQFF.

The V call is TRBV7-2, the J call TRBJ1-2; the D is unclear. V lost 5 bases, J lost 1 base, and 11 bases lay in between. CDR3 length equals 14 residues. Per the germline V gene, CDR1 is SGHTA and CDR2 is FQGNSA. In nucleotides, the CDR3 is TGTGCCAGCAGCCAAACAGATAGTAACTATGGCTACACCTTC. Amino acids: CASSQTDSNYGYTF.

The gene calls are TRBV4-2 and TRBJ2-7; TRBD2 aligns across 8 bases. Germline CDR1 is LGHNA and CDR2 is YNFKEQ. Germline trimming cut 1 base from V and 0 bases from J; bases unmatched to any gene: 17. The length of the CDR3 is 20 residues. The chain's CDR3 is CASSQVSREREKRISYEQYF. DNA of the CDR3: TGTGCCAGCAGCCAAGTCTCACGGGAGCGGGAGAAAAGGATCTCCTACGAGCAGTACTTC.

In its sample, this clone was seen once. The gene calls are TRBV6-1 and TRBJ2-7, with a possible D match to TRBD1 (6 bases). Germline lookup yields CDR1 MNHNS and CDR2 SASEGT. V lost 5 bases to trimming and J lost 7 bases, with 12 bases between them. CDR3 length equals 12 residues. CDR3 bases: TGTGCCAGCAGTCTACAGGGCGGAGAGCAGTACTTC. Its translation: CASSLQGGEQYF.

This clone was picked up a small number of times. The chain has TRBV19 and TRBJ2-7, with 8 bases identical to TRBD1. Trimming at V came to 5 bases and at J to 4 bases, leaving 7 bases not matched to a gene. The germline CDR1 and CDR2 sequences are LNHDA and SQIVND (reference sequence). This CDR3 is built from 14 residues. The CDR3 loop is CASSRGQGVYEQYF. As DNA, the CDR3 is TGTGCCAGTAGTCGCGGACAGGGCGTATACGAGCAGTACTTC.

J is TRBJ2-2 and V is TRBV9; D ambiguous. The germline CDR1 and CDR2 sequences are SGDLS and YYNGEE. This CDR3 comprises 14 residues. V lost 0 bases and J 1 base, leaving 4 bases between the germline ends. The CDR3 loop reads CASSVGENTGELFF. CDR3 DNA sequence: TGTGCCAGCAGCGTAGGAGAGAACACCGGGGAGCTGTTTTTT.

V usage is TRBV9 and J usage is TRBJ1-1; weak D call: TRBD1 (5 bases). This CDR3 has 15 amino acids. The V gene lost 0 bases and the J gene lost 2 bases, with 11 bases spanning the gap. CDR1 SGDLS and CDR2 YYNGEE come from the germline V gene. CDR3 DNA: TGTGCCAGCAGCGTAGACTCCGGGGGTAACACTGAAGCTTTCTTT. Translation: CASSVDSGGNTEAFF.

This chain links TRBV6-5 with TRBJ1-2; D is unclear. V lost 2 bases, J lost 2 bases, and 9 bases lay in between. The CDR3 is 14 amino acids. Germline V CDR1 and CDR2: MNHEY, SVGAGI. CDR3 DNA: TGTGCCAGCAGTTACAGGCCGCCCAACTATGGCTACACCTTC. Protein: CASSYRPPNYGYTF.

The chain links TRBV6-5 to TRBJ2-7, with 11 positions matching TRBD1. J gave up 7 bases and V 4 bases, and 3 bases lay outside the gene matches. Germline V gene sequence: CDR1 MNHEY, CDR2 SVGAGI. The CDR3 loop spans 13 amino acids. In nucleotides, the CDR3 is TGTGCCAGCAGTTCCGGGACAGGGGGAGAGCAGTACTTC. Translating gives CASSSGTGGEQYF.

The genes are TRBV4-1 and TRBJ2-5, with D perhaps assigned TRBD1 or TRBD2 (6 bases each). Trimming stripped 2 bases from V and 2 bases from J, with 15 bases between. Germline-derived CDR1 and CDR2 are MGHRA and YSYEKL. CDR3 size: 16 residues. DNA of the CDR3: TGCGCCAGCAGCCAATTCTCACTAGGGGGGCAAGAGACCCAGTACTTC. Translation: CASSQFSLGGQETQYF.

The V gene is TRBV7-3, the J gene TRBJ1-1; tentatively, D is TRBD1 (5 bases). This CDR3 comprises 16 residues. V was pared by 2 bases and J by 0 bases, with 13 bases between. The germline gives CDR1 SGHTA, CDR2 FQGTGA. The CDR3 coding sequence is TGTGCCAGCAGCTTATTGGCCGACAGCCTGAACACTGAAGCTTTCTTT. Amino acids: CASSLLADSLNTEAFF.

Only a few counts were recorded for this clone. The rearrangement uses TRBV19 and TRBJ2-4; D gene unclear. The germline gives CDR1 LNHDA, CDR2 SQIVND (reference sequence). CDR3 size: 13 residues. The germline V and J ends were trimmed by 1 base and 2 bases, with 3 bases remaining between them. CDR3: CASSIGTKNIQYF. DNA of the CDR3: TGTGCCAGTAGTATAGGGACCAAAAACATTCAGTACTTC. The variable domain in full, completed from reference TRBV19 and TRBJ2-4, reads DGGITQSPKYLFRKEGQNVTLSCEQNLNHDAMYWYRQDPGQGLRLIYYSQIVNDFQKGDIAEGYSVSREKKESFPLTVTSAQKNPTAFYLCASSIGTKNIQYFGAGTRLSVL.

This chain connects TRBV28 to TRBJ1-2, with D unresolved. The CDR3 has 12 amino acids. The germline V and J ends were trimmed by 5 bases and 5 bases, with 9 bases remaining between them. Per germline, CDR1 MDHEN and CDR2 SYDVKM. For the CDR3, the DNA is TGTGCCAGCAGTCTCCCGGGGTATGGCTACACCTTC. Its translation: CASSLPGYGYTF.

V usage is TRBV30 and J usage is TRBJ1-5; no clear D. There are 13 residues in the CDR3. V lost 3 bases and J 4 bases, leaving 10 bases between the germline ends. Germline CDR1 reads GTSNPN; CDR2 reads SVGIG (reference sequence). The CDR3 loop reads CAWSPLGNQPQHF. The CDR3 nucleotides are TGTGCCTGGAGCCCACTGGGGAATCAGCCCCAGCATTTT.

This chain links TRBV2 with TRBJ1-1; 8 nucleotides match TRBD1. With V trimmed by 9 bases and J by 1 base, 4 bases remained unmatched. Germline assignment: CDR1 SNHLY and CDR2 FYNNEI. The CDR3 contains 13 residues. In DNA, the CDR3 is TGTGCCAGTGTGACAGGGGAGAACACTGAAGCTTTCTTT. It yields the protein CASVTGENTEAFF.

The chain combines TRBV2 with TRBJ2-2; a weak D match, TRBD2 (7 bases). This CDR3 spans 15 amino acids. With 0 bases removed from V and 4 bases from J, the gap between germline ends came to 9 bases. Germline lookup yields CDR1 SNHLY and CDR2 FYNNEI. This CDR3 is CASSEAGGGTGELFF. CDR3 sequence (DNA): TGTGCCAGCAGTGAAGCAGGGGGGGGCACCGGGGAGCTGTTTTTT.